This T cell receptor beta chain is from a study of cytomegalovirus exposure and HLA in healthy donors. The method was immunoSEQ multiplex PCR; TCRdb's version includes in-frame clones alone and lacks a portion of them. The sample holds under 300,000 clones, 65% to 90% seen once. CDR1 and CDR2 (germline): SGHNT, YYREEE (reference sequence). The CDR3 contains 16 residues. V lost 4 bases to trimming and J lost 0 bases; unmatched junction nucleotides: 5. Of note for this clone: Antigen unknown.

Overall study results and limits: A few CMV-associated chains proved CMV antigen-specific in vitro.

The rearrangement uses TRBV5-4 and TRBJ1-3; 9 bases align to TRBD1. Material: PBMCs. This sequence was found in a woman aged 18-29 years in good health and CMV-seronegative. This chain's CDR3 is CASSPQTGGSGNTIYF. The CDR3 coding sequence is TGTGCCAGCAGCCCACAGACAGGGGGCTCTGGAAACACCATATATTTT.